The T cell receptor (beta chain) described here comes from a study of T-cell reconstitution after alpha-beta-depleted transplantation in children. Points from the study as a whole: Alpha-beta T cells about two months after transplant reportedly derived from several hundred expanded graft clones. Newly produced T cells mostly accounted for T-cell counts and diversity one year post-transplant.

A TCRbeta library incorporating unique molecular identifiers was prepared. MiXCR was run by TCRdb on the PCR reads, yielding one entry per CDR3 protein. Here the sample spans about 200,000 distinct CDR3 sequences, about 8.4% being singletons. V lost 4 bases and J lost 3, with 15 bases in between. The CDR3 consists of 16 residues. Germline V gene data show CDR1 as SGHDN and CDR2 as FVKESK. This clonotype was observed a handful of times. Its antigen is currently unknown. The TCR comes from a male patient between 2 and 10 years old who had a stem cell transplant for acute myeloid leukemia, so the T cells may come from the graft donor. The input for sequencing was PBMCs, mostly from graft donor cells, taken 360 days after TCRalphabeta/CD19-depleted stem cell transplant. The chain uses TRBV14 and TRBJ2-2; unclear D gene. The CDR3 sequence is CASSLRPRGDTGELFF. As DNA, the CDR3 is TGTGCCAGCAGCCTTCGGCCCCGAGGAGACACCGGGGAGCTGTTTTTT.